The 14 T cell receptor beta chains below all came from one sample that was sequenced in a study of Graves' ophthalmopathy and Graves' hyperthyroidism. Using RNA transcripts, the TCR beta CDR3 regions were amplified. HTBI-primed RT-PCR formed the first round, and a multiplex PCR formed the second. TCRdb recomputed calls from the multiplex PCR reads with MiXCR, one row per CDR3 protein. The sample carries more than 550,000 distinct CDR3 sequences, about 40% recorded once. The sample taken for sequencing was peripheral blood. These receptors were obtained from an adult man with Graves' ophthalmopathy.

V and J are TRBV27 and TRBJ1-5; D remains ambiguous. This CDR3 region has 14 residues. Trimming took 2 bases from V and 3 from J, leaving 8 bases between them. From germline, CDR1 is MNHEY and CDR2 SMNVEV (reference sequence). The CDR3: CASSLKGPNQPQHF. CDR3 in DNA: TGTGCCAGCAGTTTAAAAGGGCCCAATCAGCCCCAGCATTTT.

This clonotype was observed at least ten times. The gene calls are TRBV7-9 and TRBJ1-2, with D perhaps TRBD1 (6 bases). V lost 7 bases and J 0 bases, leaving 18 bases between the germline ends. The CDR3 consists of 16 residues. CDR1 SEHNR and CDR2 FQNEAQ come from the germline V gene (reference sequence). The CDR3: CASTILLGATNYGYTF. The DNA for the CDR3 is TGTGCCAGCACCATTCTCCTGGGGGCGACTAACTATGGCTACACCTTC.

The gene calls are TRBV4-1 and TRBJ2-2; tentatively, D is TRBD1 or TRBD2 (5 bases each). Deletions cut 1 base from V and 0 bases from J, with 9 bases between. CDR1 MGHRA and CDR2 YSYEKL come from the germline V gene. The CDR3 length is 16 residues. This CDR3 is CASSQVGRANTGELFF. CDR3 nucleotide sequence: TGCGCCAGCAGCCAAGTGGGACGGGCGAACACCGGGGAGCTGTTTTTT.

This clonotype was detected ten times or more. This sequence joins TRBV29-1 and TRBJ2-2, with unresolved D. The CDR3 covers 12 residues. Germline assignment: CDR1 SQVTM and CDR2 ANQGSEA. The germline V and J ends were trimmed by 3 bases and 6 bases, with 8 bases remaining between them. The CDR3 sequence is CSVEPRPGELFF. DNA for the CDR3: TGCAGCGTTGAGCCCCGGCCCGGGGAGCTGTTTTTT.

The J gene is TRBJ1-2, the V gene TRBV29-1; TRBD1 might be the D (6 bases). V was clipped by 7 bases and J by 8 bases, with 17 bases between them. The CDR3 covers 12 residues. In germline, CDR1 is SQVTM, CDR2 ANQGSEA. The CDR3 spells CSARGGPLGYTF. As DNA, the CDR3 is TGCAGCGCTAGGGGGGGACCTCTGGGCTACACCTTC.

Points on this clonotype: The germline gene is not matched at one end of the junction; a read error may be the cause. The chain employs TRBV7-3 and TRBJ1-1, with TRBD1 as a possible D gene (5 bases). The CDR3 has 15 amino acids. In germline, CDR1 is SGHTA, CDR2 FQGTGA. The CDR3 loop is CASSLEGSNNNEAFF. CDR3 DNA: TGTGCCAGCAGCTTGGAGGGGTCTAACAACAATGAAGCTTTCTTT.

This clonotype has at least ten counts. The CDR3 bases are TGTGCCATCAGTGAGACCGACAGGTTTGGGGATGGCTACACCTTC. It encodes CAISETDRFGDGYTF. V is TRBV10-3 and J is TRBJ1-2, with D possibly TRBD1 on 6 matching bases. Trimming took off 2 bases at V and 6 bases at J, with 16 bases between the two ends. CDR1 is ENHRY, CDR2 SYGVKD, per germline. This CDR3 contains 15 residues.

The chain couples TRBV29-1 to TRBJ1-4, with 10 bases that match TRBD1. V shed 6 bases, J shed 1 base, and the junction held 2 bases outside the gene matches. Per germline, CDR1 SQVTM and CDR2 ANQGSEA. The CDR3 is 14 residues long. CDR3 in amino acids: CSVGTGVTNEKLFF. CDR3 bases: TGCAGCGTCGGGACAGGGGTAACTAATGAAAAACTGTTTTTT.

This sequence joins TRBV7-2 and TRBJ2-5; 8 bases match TRBD1. The CDR3 sequence is 13 residues long. Germline CDR1 and CDR2: SGHTA and FQGNSA. The J segment lost 7 bases and the V segment lost 5 bases, leaving 6 bases of the junction unmatched. CDR3 protein: CASSQDREGTQYF. In DNA, the CDR3 is TGTGCCAGCAGCCAGGACAGGGAAGGGACCCAGTACTTC.

The J gene is TRBJ1-2, the V gene TRBV30; unclear D gene. This CDR3 comprises 13 residues. Germline CDR1 is GTSNPN and CDR2 is SVGIG (reference sequence). Trimming shortened V by 3 bases and J by 0 bases, and 8 bases separated the two germline ends. The CDR3 coding sequence is TGTGCCTGGAGCCGCCAGCCTAACTATGGCTACACCTTC. Translated, it gives CAWSRQPNYGYTF.

This clonotype was counted once. The chain has TRBV7-9 and TRBJ1-5; D unclear. V was trimmed by 5 bases and J by 6 bases, leaving 11 bases between them. Per germline, CDR1 SEHNR and CDR2 FQNEAQ (reference sequence). CDR3 length equals 13 residues. The CDR3 protein is CASSEAGGQPQHF. The DNA for the CDR3 is TGTGCCAGCAGCGAAGCCGGCGGTCAGCCCCAGCATTTT.

This clonotype was counted only a few times. This could be a read error, since a much larger clone is one nucleotide away. The DNA of the CDR3 is TGCGCCAGCAGCCAAGACGGCTCCTACGAGCAGTACTTC. Translating gives CASSQDGSYEQYF. The V gene is TRBV4-1, the J gene TRBJ2-7; D is undetermined. V gave up 0 bases and J gave up 0 bases, with 3 bases separating them. The germline CDR1 and CDR2 sequences are MGHRA and YSYEKL. This CDR3 has 13 amino acids.

This clonotype was recorded at least ten times. The CDR3: CATSPTGFLNTEAFF. In DNA, the CDR3 is TGTGCCACCTCCCCCACAGGGTTCCTGAACACTGAAGCTTTCTTT. The J gene is TRBJ1-1, the V gene TRBV19, with TRBD1 as a possible D gene (6 bases). V was clipped by 10 bases and J by 0 bases, with 18 bases between them. This CDR3 has 15 amino acids. From germline, CDR1 is LNHDA and CDR2 SQIVND (reference sequence).

The CDR3 loop reads CASSQDLGGNTIYF. The DNA for the CDR3 is TGTGCCAGCAGCCAAGATCTCGGTGGAAACACCATATATTTT. V is TRBV3-1 and J is TRBJ1-3; D not certain. The CDR3 totals 14 residues. CDR1 and CDR2 from the germline V gene are LGHDT and YNNKEL (reference sequence). Trimming stripped 0 bases from V and 3 bases from J, with 6 bases between.